This TCR beta chain was retrieved from a study of T-cell memory formation after mild COVID-19. CDR3 length: 14 amino acids. TCRdb redid the calling of the 5' RACE reads with MiXCR, one entry per CDR3 protein. Found here are 300,000 to 400,000 distinct CDR3 sequences, roughly 13% of them singletons; the top ten hold 22%. The receptor was isolated from a man younger than 35 who had mild COVID-19 (a few samples of this study predate the infection). Cell type and time point are not known. Sequenced material: PBMCs or a T cell subset sorted from them (not recorded which). V is TRBV21-1 and J is TRBJ2-4; the table names TRBD1, a call not compared with the DNA. TRBV21-1 is assigned pseudogene status. Here the CDR3 reads CASSKDRNKNIQYF. DNA for the CDR3: TGTGCCAGCAGCAAAGACAGGAACAAAAACATTCAGTACTTC.